The entry below gives a single TCR beta chain sequence along with its context. This clonotype was found a few times. There is no known antigen for this receptor. Base qualities are missing; no much larger clone stands one base away. Every donor in the study was a healthy Caucasian. Three pairs of female monozygotic twins, all aged roughly 18 to 29 years, were included in the twin cohort. CD4+ and CD8+ T cell populations were isolated with positive isolation kits from Invitrogen. This sample was included in a study of identical twins listed by TCRdb under 2016. Study-wide context: The study deep-sequenced TCR alpha and beta repertoires from monozygotic twins, unrelated adults of various ages and cord blood to test whether fetal clonotypes persist. Replicate twin experiments were performed at different times using different library preparation protocols to rule out contamination.

Library preparation used 5' RACE. This sample was sequenced with an Illumina HiSeq 2000. Template switching introduced a universal primer binding site; the final cDNA contained a unique molecular identifier, enabling accurate counting of TCR cDNA molecules. Specific primers in the conserved constant-segment region were used to synthesize first-strand cDNA for TCR alpha and beta chains. Each cDNA library was double barcoded, with a SMART-Mk sample barcode plus Illumina barcodes, to control for contamination. Two successive PCR steps introduced TruSeq adapter sequences along with Illumina sample barcodes. TCR alpha and beta cDNA libraries were sequenced on the Illumina HiSeq platform with custom primers. As for the original processing: Unique molecular identifiers were extracted from raw reads with MiGEC, and CDR3 positions were determined with MiXCR. For each individual, recombination models were inferred using an EM algorithm with the repgenHMM and IGoR tools. The tcR package in R was used for shared clonotype analysis, with sharing normalized by the product of cloneset sizes. Out-of-frame nonproductive sequences were analyzed to study raw recombination free of thymic and clonal selection effects. TCRdb redid the processing of the public reads, applying fastp at Q25 and MiXCR, and retained in-frame beta chains. Each CDR3 protein gets just one entry, which takes the most common genes and DNA from the rows behind it. It is TCRdb's table, rather than the study itself, that gives the V and J calls and clone size. In all, the sample holds roughly 490,000 distinct CDR3 sequences, and approximately 15% of those were seen once. Approximately 0.9% of the sample belongs to the ten largest clones.

The paper as a whole reports these results and caveats: Excess twin sharing in beta out-of-frame sequences was weaker because fewer shared sequences lowered the signal-to-noise ratio. Abundant cord blood beta clonotypes carried fewer insertions; young adult naive repertoires showed a weaker similar trend, while memory repertoires showed none. In monozygotic twins, out-of-frame TCR alpha sharing was systematically underestimated by recombination models, although the models agreed with sharing between unrelated individuals. Because the same donors could not be followed over many years, conclusions were based on cross-sectional statistical analysis. Zero-insertion analyses could be partly confounded by invariant T cells such as MAIT and iNKT, although diverse VJ usage argued against such confounding for most clonotypes. Compared with coincidental sharing between unrelated individuals, an excess of low generation-probability sequences was observed among out-of-frame TCR alpha sequences shared between twins.

Looking up the germline V gene yields CDR1 MNHNS and CDR2 SASEGT. The CDR3 starts with the cysteine, ends with the phenylalanine, and has 15 residues. Here the CDR3 DNA is all that survives: 45 bases in frame from base 1. After removal of 7 bases from V and 6 bases from J, the junction retains 10 bases not matched to a gene. A further study also used this sample, focusing on yellow fever vaccine responses in identical twins. As that second paper reports: According to the authors, in identical twins the way T cells responded to vaccination appeared partly convergent and partly personalized. The study precisely tracked vaccine-responding T cell clones in identical twins.

The rearranged segments are TRBV6-1 and TRBJ2-7, with 12 junctional bases fitting TRBD2. The specimen was CD4+ T cells sorted from blood. This receptor was obtained from a woman between 18 and 29 years old in good health. The sequenced DNA: TGTGCCAGCACCCCGACCGGGACTAGCGGGCGCGAGCAGTACTTC. It translates as CASTPTGTSGREQYF.